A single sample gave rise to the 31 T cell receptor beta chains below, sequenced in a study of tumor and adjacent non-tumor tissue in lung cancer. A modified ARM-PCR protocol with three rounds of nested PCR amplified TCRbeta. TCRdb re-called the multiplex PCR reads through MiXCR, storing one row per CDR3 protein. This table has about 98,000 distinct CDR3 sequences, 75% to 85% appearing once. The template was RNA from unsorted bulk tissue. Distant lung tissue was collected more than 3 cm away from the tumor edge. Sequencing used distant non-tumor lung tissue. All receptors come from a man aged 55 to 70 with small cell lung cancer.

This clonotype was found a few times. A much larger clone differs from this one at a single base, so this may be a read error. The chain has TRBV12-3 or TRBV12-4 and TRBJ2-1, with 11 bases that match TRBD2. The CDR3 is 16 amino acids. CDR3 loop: CASSVRLAGQYNEQLF. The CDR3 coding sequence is TGTGCCAGCAGTGTCCGACTAGCGGGACAATACAATGAGCAGTTATTC.

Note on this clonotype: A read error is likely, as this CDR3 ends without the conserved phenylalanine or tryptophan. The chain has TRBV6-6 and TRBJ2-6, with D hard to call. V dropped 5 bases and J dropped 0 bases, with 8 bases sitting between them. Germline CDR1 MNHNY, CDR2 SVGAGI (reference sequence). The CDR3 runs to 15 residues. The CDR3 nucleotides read TGTGCCAGCAGTGTGGTACTCTCTGGGGCCAACGTCCTGACTCTC. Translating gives CASSVVLSGANVLTL.

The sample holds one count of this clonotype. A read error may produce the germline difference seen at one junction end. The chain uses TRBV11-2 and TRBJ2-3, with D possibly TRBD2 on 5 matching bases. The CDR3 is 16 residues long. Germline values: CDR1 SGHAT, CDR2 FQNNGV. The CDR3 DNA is TGTGCCAGCAGCTCAACTCTAGGTGAGGGAACAGATATGCAGTATTTT. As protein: CASSSTLGEGTDMQYF.

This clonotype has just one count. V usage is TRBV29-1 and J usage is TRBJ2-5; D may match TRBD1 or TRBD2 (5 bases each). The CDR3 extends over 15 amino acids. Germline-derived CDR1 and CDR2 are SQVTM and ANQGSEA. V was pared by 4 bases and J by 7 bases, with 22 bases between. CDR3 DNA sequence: TGCAGCGTTGGTCTGGCTGATTTGGGGGTAGGGACCCAGTACTTC. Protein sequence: CSVGLADLGVGTQYF.

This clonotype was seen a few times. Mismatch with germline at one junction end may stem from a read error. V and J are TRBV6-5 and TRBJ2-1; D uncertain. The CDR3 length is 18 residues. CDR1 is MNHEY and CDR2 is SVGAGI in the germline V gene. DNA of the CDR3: TGTGCCAGTAGTTACTCGATTTGGTCCCTCAGCTCCTACAATGAGCTGTTCTTC. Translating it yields CASSYSIWSLSSYNELFF.

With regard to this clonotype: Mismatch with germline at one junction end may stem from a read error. CDR3 nucleotide sequence: TGTCTCAGCAGTCGAGCGGGAGGGCCCCACAATGAGCACTTCTTC. Its translation is CLSSRAGGPHNEHFF. The genes are TRBV6-2 or TRBV6-3 and TRBJ2-1; 10 bases align to TRBD2. The germline V gene encodes CDR1 MNHEY and CDR2 SVGEGT. The CDR3 extends over 15 amino acids.

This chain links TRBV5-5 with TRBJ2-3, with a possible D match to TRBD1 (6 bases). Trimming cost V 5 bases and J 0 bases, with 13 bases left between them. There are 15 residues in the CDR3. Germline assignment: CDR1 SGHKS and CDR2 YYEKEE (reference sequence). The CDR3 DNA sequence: TGTGCCAGCAGATTACAGGGCCCTAGCACAGATACGCAGTATTTT. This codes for CASRLQGPSTDTQYF.

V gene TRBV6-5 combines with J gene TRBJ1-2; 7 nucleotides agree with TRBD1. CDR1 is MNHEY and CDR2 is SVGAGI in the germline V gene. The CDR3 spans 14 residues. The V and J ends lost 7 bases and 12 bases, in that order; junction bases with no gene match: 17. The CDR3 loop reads CASKSNDRDAGHTF. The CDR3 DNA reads TGTGCCAGCAAATCTAACGACAGGGACGCTGGGCACACCTTC.

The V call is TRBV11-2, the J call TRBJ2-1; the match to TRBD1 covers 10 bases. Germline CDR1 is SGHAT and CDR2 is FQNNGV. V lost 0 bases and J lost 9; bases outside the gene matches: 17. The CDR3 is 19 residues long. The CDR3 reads CASSLEGSATGGYIAEQFF. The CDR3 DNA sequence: TGTGCCAGCAGCTTAGAGGGGTCTGCGACAGGGGGCTATATAGCTGAGCAGTTCTTC.

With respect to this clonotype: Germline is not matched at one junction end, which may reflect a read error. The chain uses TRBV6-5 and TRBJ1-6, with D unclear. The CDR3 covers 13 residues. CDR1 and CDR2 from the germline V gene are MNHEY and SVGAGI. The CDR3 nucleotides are TGTGTCAGCAGTCGTTATAAGGGTTCACCCCTCCACTTC. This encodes CVSSRYKGSPLHF.

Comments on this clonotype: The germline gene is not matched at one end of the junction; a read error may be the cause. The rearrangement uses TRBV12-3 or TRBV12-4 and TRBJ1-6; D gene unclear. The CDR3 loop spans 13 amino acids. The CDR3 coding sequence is TGTGCCAACAGTTTATTGTCAGCCAGAGCCCTCCACTTT. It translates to CANSLLSARALHF.

The CDR3 nucleotides read TGCACTGCGCCGGACAGGCGGATTCGAGAGACCCAGTACTTC. It specifies CTAPDRRIRETQYF. The V gene is TRBV20-1, the J gene TRBJ2-5, with TRBD1 identical over 7 bases. CDR3 size: 14 residues. Germline V gives CDR1 DFQATT, CDR2 SNEGSKA (reference sequence).

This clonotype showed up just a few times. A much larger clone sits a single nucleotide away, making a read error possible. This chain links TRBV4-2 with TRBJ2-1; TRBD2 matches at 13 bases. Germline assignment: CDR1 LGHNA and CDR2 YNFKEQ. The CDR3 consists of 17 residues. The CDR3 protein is CTSSQDTGTSGKNEQFF. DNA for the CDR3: TGTACCAGCAGCCAAGATACGGGGACTAGCGGGAAGAATGAGCAGTTCTTC.

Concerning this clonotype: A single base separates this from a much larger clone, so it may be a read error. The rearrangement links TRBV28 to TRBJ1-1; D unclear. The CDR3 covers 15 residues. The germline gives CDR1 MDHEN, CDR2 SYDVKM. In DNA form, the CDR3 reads TGTGCCAGCAGTTCACCCCGCGGGAGGAACACTGAAGCTTTGTTT. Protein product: CASSSPRGRNTEALF.

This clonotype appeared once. The CDR3 reads CASSHSRPWVGYTF. The CDR3 coding sequence is TGTGCCAGCAGTCATTCCCGCCCATGGGTTGGCTACACCTTC. The V and J genes are TRBV12-3 or TRBV12-4 and TRBJ1-2, with unresolved D. V gave up 5 bases and J gave up 7 bases, with 17 bases separating them. The CDR3 contains 14 residues.

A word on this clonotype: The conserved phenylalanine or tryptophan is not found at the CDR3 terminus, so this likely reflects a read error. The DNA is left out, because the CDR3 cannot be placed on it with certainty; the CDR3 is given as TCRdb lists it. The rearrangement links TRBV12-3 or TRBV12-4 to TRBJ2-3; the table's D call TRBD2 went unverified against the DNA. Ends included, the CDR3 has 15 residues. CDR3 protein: CASSFLAGATDTQNY.

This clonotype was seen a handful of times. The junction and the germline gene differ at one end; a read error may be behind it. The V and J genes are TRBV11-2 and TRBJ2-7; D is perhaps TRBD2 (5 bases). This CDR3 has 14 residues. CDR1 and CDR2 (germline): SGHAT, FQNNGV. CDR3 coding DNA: TGTGCCAGCAACTTAGAAGTCGGAGGTTACGAGCAATACTTC. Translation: CASNLEVGGYEQYF.

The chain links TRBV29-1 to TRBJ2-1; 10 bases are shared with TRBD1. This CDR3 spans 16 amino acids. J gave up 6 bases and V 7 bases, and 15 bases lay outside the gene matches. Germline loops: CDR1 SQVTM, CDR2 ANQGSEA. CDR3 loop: CSGLSRGTGVFNEQFF. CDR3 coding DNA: TGCAGCGGTCTCAGCCGCGGGACAGGGGTTTTCAATGAGCAGTTCTTC.

The CDR3 spells CSASRAGGEVGGLFF. CDR3 nucleotides: TGCAGTGCTAGCAGGGCGGGAGGTGAGGTAGGAGGGCTGTTTTTT. J is TRBJ2-2 and V is TRBV20-1, with 8 nucleotides matching TRBD2. CDR3 length equals 15 residues. Germline V gene lookup returns CDR1 DFQATT and CDR2 SNEGSKA (reference sequence). The junction had 16 bases not matched to a gene; V was cut back by 3 bases and J by 13 bases.

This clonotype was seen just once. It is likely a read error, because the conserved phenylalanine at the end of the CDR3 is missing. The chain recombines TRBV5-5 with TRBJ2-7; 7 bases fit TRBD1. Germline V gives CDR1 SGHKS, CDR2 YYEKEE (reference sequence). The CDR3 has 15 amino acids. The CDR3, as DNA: TGTGCCAACAGCTTAGGGGGCCCCCGGAGGAGGGAGCAGTACTTA. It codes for CANSLGGPRRREQYL.

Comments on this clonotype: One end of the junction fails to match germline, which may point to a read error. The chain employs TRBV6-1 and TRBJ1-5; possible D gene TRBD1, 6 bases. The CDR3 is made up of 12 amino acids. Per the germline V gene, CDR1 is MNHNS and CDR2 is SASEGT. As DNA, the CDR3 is TGTGTCAGCAGTGAGCCGGGGGCGCTCTACGTATTT. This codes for CVSSEPGALYVF.

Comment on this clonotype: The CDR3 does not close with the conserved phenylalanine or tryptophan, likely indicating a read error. The CDR3 is CASSLMGETDTQYL. CDR3 bases: TGTGCCAGCAGCTTAATGGGAGAGACAGATACGCAGTATTTA. The V and J genes are TRBV11-2 and TRBJ2-3, with D tentatively TRBD2 (5 bases). CDR1 and CDR2 (germline): SGHAT, FQNNGV. Trimming removed 2 bases from V and 3 bases from J, with 9 bases in between. CDR3 length: 14 amino acids.

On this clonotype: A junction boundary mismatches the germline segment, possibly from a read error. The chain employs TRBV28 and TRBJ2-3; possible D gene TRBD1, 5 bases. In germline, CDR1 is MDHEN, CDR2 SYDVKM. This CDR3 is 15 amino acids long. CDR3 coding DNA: TGTGTCAGCAGTTATGGGGCGCGTTTTACAGATACACAGTATTTT. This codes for CVSSYGARFTDTQYF.

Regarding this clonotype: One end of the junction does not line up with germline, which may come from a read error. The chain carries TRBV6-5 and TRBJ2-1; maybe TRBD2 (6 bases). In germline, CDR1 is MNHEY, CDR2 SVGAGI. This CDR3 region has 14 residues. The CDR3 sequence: CASRRGGTDNEEFF. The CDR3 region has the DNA TGTGCGAGCAGGCGAGGCGGGACGGACAATGAGGAGTTCTTC.

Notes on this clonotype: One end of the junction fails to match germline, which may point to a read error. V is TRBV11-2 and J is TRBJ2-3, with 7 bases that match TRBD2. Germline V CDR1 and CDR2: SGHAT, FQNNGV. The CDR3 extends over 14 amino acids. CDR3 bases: TGTGTCAGCAGCTTAGCGGGCGAGACAGATACGCAGTACTTT. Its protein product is CVSSLAGETDTQYF.

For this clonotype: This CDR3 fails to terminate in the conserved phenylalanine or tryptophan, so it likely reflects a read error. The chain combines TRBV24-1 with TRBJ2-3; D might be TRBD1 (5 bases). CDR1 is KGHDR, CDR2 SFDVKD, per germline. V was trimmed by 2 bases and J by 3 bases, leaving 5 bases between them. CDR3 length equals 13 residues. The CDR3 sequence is CATSDSGTDTQYL. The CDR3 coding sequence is TGTGCCACCAGTGATTCAGGGACAGATACGCAGTATCTT.

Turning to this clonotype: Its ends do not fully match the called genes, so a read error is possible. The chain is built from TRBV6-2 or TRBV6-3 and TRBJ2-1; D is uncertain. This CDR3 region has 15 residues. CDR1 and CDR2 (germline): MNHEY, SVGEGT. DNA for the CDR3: TGTGCCAGCACTTACAACGGACCGGAGTACAATGAGCAGTTCTTC. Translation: CASTYNGPEYNEQFF.

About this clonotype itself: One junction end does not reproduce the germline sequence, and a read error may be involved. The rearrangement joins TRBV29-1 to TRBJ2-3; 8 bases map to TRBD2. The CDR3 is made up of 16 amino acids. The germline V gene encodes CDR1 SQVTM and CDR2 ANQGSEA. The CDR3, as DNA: TGCAGCGCGGAAGGGAGCGGGAGCGTTAGCAAAGATATGCAGTATTTT. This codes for CSAEGSGSVSKDMQYF.

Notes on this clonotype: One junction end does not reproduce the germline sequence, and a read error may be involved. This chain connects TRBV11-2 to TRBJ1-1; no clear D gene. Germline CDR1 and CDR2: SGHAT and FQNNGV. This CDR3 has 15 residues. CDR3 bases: TGTGCTAGCAGCTTAGGCTCCGGGGAGAACAGTGAAGCTTTCTTT. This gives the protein CASSLGSGENSEAFF.

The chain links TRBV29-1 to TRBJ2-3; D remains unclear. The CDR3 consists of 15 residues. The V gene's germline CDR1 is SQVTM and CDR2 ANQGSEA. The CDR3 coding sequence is TGCTACGTCGTCGAGGTCGTTTCTAGCACAGATACGCAGTATTTT. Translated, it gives CYVVEVVSSTDTQYF.

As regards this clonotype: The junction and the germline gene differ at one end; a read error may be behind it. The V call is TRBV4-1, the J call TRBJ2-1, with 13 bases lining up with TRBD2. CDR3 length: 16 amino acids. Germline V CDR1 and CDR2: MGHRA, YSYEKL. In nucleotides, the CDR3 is TGCGCCAGCAGCCACGCAACTAGCGGGGGGGACAATGAGCAGCTCTTC. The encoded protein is CASSHATSGGDNEQLF.